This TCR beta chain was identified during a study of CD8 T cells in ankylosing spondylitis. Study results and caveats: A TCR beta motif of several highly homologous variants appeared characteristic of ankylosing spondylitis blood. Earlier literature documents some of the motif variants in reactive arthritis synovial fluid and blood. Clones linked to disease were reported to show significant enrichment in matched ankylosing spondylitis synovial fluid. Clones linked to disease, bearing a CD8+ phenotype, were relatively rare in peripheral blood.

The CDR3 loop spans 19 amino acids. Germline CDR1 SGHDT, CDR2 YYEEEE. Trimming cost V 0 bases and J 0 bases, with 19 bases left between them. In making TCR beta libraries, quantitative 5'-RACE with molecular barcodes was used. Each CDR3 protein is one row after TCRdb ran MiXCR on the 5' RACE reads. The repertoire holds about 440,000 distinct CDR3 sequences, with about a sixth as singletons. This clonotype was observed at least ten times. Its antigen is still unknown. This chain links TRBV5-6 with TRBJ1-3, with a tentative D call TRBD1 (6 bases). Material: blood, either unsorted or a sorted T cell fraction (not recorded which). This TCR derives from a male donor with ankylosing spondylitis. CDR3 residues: CASSLGLGEWDISGNTIYF. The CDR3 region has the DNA TGTGCCAGCAGCTTGGGCCTGGGTGAGTGGGACATCTCTGGAAACACCATATATTTT.